This TCR beta chain was identified during a study of cytomegalovirus exposure and HLA in healthy donors. General observations from the study: A link between a missense DCLRE1C variant and TCR beta V- and J-gene trimming emerged from a later analysis. HLA alleles were associated with 16,951 TCR beta sequences in a later analysis at 0.05 false discovery rate. The only immune exposure information that was available was CMV serostatus. A later analysis found common viral pathogens apparently linked to several of the most significant clusters.

CDR1 is KGHSH and CDR2 is LQKENI in the germline V gene. Trimming took 1 base from V and 6 from J, leaving 22 bases between them. CDR3 length: 18 residues. The PCR ran on 60 Vbeta and 13 Jbeta primers. This table comes from immunoSEQ multiplex PCR, and its TCRdb copy is limited to in-frame clones, with some not included. The sample consists of 55,000 to 70,000 clones, roughly four fifths of them appearing once. This clone was recorded a few times. Its antigen remains unidentified. The clonotype originates from a woman aged 55-70 years in good health and CMV-seropositive. The chain recombines TRBV18 with TRBJ1-5; D possibly corresponds to TRBD1 (6 bases). The sample was PBMCs. The CDR3: CASSPLSLTGDGLQPQHF. The CDR3 DNA reads as TGTGCCAGCTCACCACTTAGCCTGACAGGCGATGGTCTTCAGCCCCAGCATTTT.